This TCR beta chain was profiled in a study of T-cell memory formation after mild COVID-19. Findings and caveats of the study: Day 15 to 85 contracting clones showed balanced CD4/CD8; day 15 to 37 expanders favored CD4+. Whether day 37 second-wave clones are SARS-CoV-2-specific was not confirmed. The CD4+ clones that contracted clustered mainly within CM and EM, and the CD8+ clones concentrated in EMRA.

Sample barcodes and UMIs were carried by the TCR alpha and TCR beta cDNA libraries that 5'RACE generated with constant-segment primers. One entry per CDR3 protein results from TCRdb running MiXCR on the 5' RACE reads. Among approximately 250,000 distinct CDR3 sequences listed, around 15% were seen once. The CDR3 runs 14 residues. V was clipped by 8 bases and J by 1 base, with 14 bases between them. Germline V gives CDR1 DFQATT, CDR2 SNEGSKA (reference sequence). This clonotype was counted a few times. As yet, its antigen is unknown. Material for sequencing was PBMCs or a T cell subset sorted from them (not recorded which). The V call is TRBV20-1, the J call TRBJ1-4; no reliable D call. This TCR was recovered from a young man who had mild COVID-19 (a few samples of this study predate the infection). Cell type and time point are not known. As DNA, the CDR3 is TGCAGTCCCATCCCAGGCGGAACTAATGAAAAACTGTTTTTT. Its translation: CSPIPGGTNEKLFF.